The 8 T cell receptor beta chains given below trace back to one sample, sequenced in a study of cytomegalovirus exposure and HLA in healthy donors. The study ran its PCR with 60 Vbeta and 13 Jbeta primers. Clones were sequenced by immunoSEQ multiplex PCR, and TCRdb holds only the in-frame ones, with some missing. The sample includes some 96,000 clones, 60% to 80% seen only once; the top ten take approximately 3%. The material sequenced was PBMCs. The receptors were gathered from a man aged 55 to 70 in good health and CMV-seronegative.

This clone has just one count. V and J are TRBV4-1 and TRBJ2-1, with D perhaps matching TRBD1 (5 bases). V lost 1 base and J lost 1, with 8 bases in between. The CDR3 spans 15 residues. In germline, CDR1 is MGHRA, CDR2 YSYEKL. The chain's CDR3 is CASSQGQGSYNEQFF. The CDR3 coding sequence is TGCGCCAGCAGCCAAGGGCAGGGATCCTACAATGAGCAGTTCTTC.

This clone was observed once. The CDR3 DNA sequence: TGTGCCAGCAGCTCCCAGGGGGCCCCGGGGAAGACCCAGTACTTC. It codes for CASSSQGAPGKTQYF. The V gene is TRBV13, the J gene TRBJ2-5; 8 bases map to TRBD1. Losses at the gene ends were 4 bases for V and 6 bases for J; bases not matched to a gene: 10. There are 15 residues in the CDR3. Germline V gene sequence: CDR1 PRHDT, CDR2 FYEKMQ (reference sequence).

This CDR3 reads CASSAQGQIGEKLFF. CDR3 nucleotides: TGTGCCAGCAGTGCGCAGGGCCAAATTGGGGAAAAACTGTTTTTT. The chain carries TRBV2 and TRBJ1-4; possibly TRBD1 for D (5 bases). V was trimmed by 4 bases and J by 8 bases, leaving 17 bases between them. Germline V gene sequence: CDR1 SNHLY, CDR2 FYNNEI. This CDR3 comprises 15 residues.

This rearrangement joins TRBV6-1 to TRBJ2-5, with TRBD1 identical over 8 bases. With the DNA end fitting TRBJ2-7 better, the J assignment may be wrong. The CDR3 covers 20 residues. The V gene's germline CDR1 is MNHNS and CDR2 SASEGT. The DNA for the CDR3 is TGTGCCAGCAGTGCCGAGGTGTGGGGCCTAGGACAGGGCGAAATCTACGAGCAGTACTTC. Its translation is CASSAEVWGLGQGEIYEQYF.

The chain uses TRBV5-6 and TRBJ2-2; TRBD1 matches 9 bases. Germline CDR1 SGHDT, CDR2 YYEEEE. V was clipped by 3 bases and J by 6 bases; unmatched bases: 6. The CDR3 is made up of 15 amino acids. The CDR3 region has the DNA TGTGCCAGCAGCTCTCGGGACAGGGACCCCGGGGAGCTGTTTTTT. Translating it yields CASSSRDRDPGELFF.

V gene TRBV7-9 combines with J gene TRBJ2-7, with 11 bases aligning to TRBD2. Germline V gene data show CDR1 as SEHNR and CDR2 as FQNEAQ (reference sequence). This CDR3 comprises 17 residues. V was pared by 4 bases and J by 0 bases, with 8 bases of the junction left unmatched. CDR3 loop: CASSSTRLAGRSYEQYF. CDR3 DNA sequence: TGTGCCAGCAGCTCAACCCGACTAGCGGGACGCTCCTACGAGCAGTACTTC. Full variable domain (outside the CDR3, taken from reference TRBV7-9 and TRBJ2-7): DTGVSQNPRHKITKRGQNVTFRCDPISEHNRLYWYRQTLGQGPEFLTYFQNEAQLEKSRLLSDRFSAERPKGSFSTLEIQRTEQGDSAMYLCASSSTRLAGRSYEQYFGPGTRLTVT.

The rearrangement links TRBV6-5 to TRBJ1-2; the D is unclear. V was cut by 2 bases and J by 7 bases, with 14 bases left in between. The V gene's germline CDR1 is MNHEY and CDR2 SVGAGI. The length of the CDR3 is 14 residues. CDR3 residues: CASSYTGPGGGYTF. CDR3 in DNA: TGTGCCAGCAGTTACACCGGGCCGGGAGGTGGCTACACCTTC.

The chain has TRBV5-1 and TRBJ2-7, with TRBD1 matching 9 bases. The CDR3 extends over 14 amino acids. After removal of 4 bases from V and 5 bases from J, the junction contained 7 bases not matched to a gene. Germline V gives CDR1 SGHRS, CDR2 YFSETQ. CDR3 nucleotides: TGCGCCAGCAGCACTGGGACAGGGAGCCACGAGCAGTACTTC. This codes for CASSTGTGSHEQYF.